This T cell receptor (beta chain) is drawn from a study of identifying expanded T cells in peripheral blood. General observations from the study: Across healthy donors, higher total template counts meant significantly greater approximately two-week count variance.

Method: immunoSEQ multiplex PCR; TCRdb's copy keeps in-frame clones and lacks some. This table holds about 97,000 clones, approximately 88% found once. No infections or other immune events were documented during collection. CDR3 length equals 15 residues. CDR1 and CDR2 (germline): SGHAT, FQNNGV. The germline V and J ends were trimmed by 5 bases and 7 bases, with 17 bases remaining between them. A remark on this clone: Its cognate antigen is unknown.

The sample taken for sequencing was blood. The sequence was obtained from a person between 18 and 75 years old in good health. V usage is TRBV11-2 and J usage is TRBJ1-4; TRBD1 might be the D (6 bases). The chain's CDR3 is CASSLSDSNGEKLFF. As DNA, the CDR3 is TGTGCCAGCAGCCTATCGGACAGCAACGGTGAAAAACTGTTTTTT.